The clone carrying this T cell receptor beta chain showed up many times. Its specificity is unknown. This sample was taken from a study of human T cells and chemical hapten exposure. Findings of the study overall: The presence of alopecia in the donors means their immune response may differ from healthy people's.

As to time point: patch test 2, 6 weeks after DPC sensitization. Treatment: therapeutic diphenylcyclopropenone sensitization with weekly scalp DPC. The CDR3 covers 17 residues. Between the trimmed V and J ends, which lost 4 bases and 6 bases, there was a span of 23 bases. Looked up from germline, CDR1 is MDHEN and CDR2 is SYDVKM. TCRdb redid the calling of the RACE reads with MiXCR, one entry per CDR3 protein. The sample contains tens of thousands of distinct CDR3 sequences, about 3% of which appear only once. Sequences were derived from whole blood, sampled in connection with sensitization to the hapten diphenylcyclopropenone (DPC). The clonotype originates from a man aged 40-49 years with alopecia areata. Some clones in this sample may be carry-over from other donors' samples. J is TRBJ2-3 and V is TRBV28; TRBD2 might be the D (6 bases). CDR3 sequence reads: CASSSATSPRVRDTQYF. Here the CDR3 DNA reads TGTGCCAGCAGTTCCGCCACTAGCCCCCGGGTACGTGATACGCAGTATTTT.